What follows are 8 T cell receptor beta chains derived from one specimen sequenced in a study of T cells after yellow fever vaccination. TCRdb re-called the 5' RACE reads through MiXCR, storing one row per CDR3 protein. The sample has about 30,000 distinct CDR3 sequences, 3.5% to 5% seen once. The source material was CD8+ T cells sorted from PBMCs, sampled 5 days after the yellow fever booster vaccination. Every receptor here comes from a man aged 25-45 years who received the YFV17D yellow fever vaccine.

Notes on this clonotype: Being one base from a much bigger clone, this may be a read error. The CDR3 does not end in the conserved phenylalanine or tryptophan, so this is likely a read error. The chain combines TRBV5-6 with TRBJ2-5; no firm D call. The germline V gene encodes CDR1 SGHDT and CDR2 YYEEEE. Trimming took 3 bases from V and 5 from J, leaving 8 bases between them. The CDR3 length is 12 residues. CDR3 protein: CASSSLGETQYL. In DNA, the CDR3 is TGTGCCAGCAGCTCCCTGGGGGAGACCCAGTACCTC.

The sample holds many counts of this clonotype. The chain uses TRBV28 and TRBJ2-7, with D unresolved. This CDR3 spans 12 amino acids. Trimming took off 6 bases at V and 2 bases at J, with 8 bases between the two ends. Germline CDR1 MDHEN, CDR2 SYDVKM. CDR3 residues: CASSSDAYEQYF. In nucleotides, the CDR3 is TGTGCCAGCAGCTCGGACGCCTACGAGCAGTACTTC.

This clonotype was observed at least ten times. The V gene is TRBV10-2, the J gene TRBJ1-1; the D gene is possibly TRBD1 (5 bases). Trimming pared 0 bases from V and 4 bases from J, leaving 12 bases between. The CDR3 runs 15 residues. Looked up from germline, CDR1 is WSHSY and CDR2 is SAAADI. DNA for the CDR3: TGCGCCAGCAGTGAGTCGGTTGTGGGGGGCACTGAAGCTTTCTTT. Translated, it gives CASSESVVGGTEAFF.

This clonotype was seen at least ten times. The rearrangement uses TRBV20-1 and TRBJ2-1; 14 bases map to TRBD2. CDR3 length equals 15 residues. Looked up from germline, CDR1 is DFQATT and CDR2 is SNEGSKA (reference sequence). Trimming removed 7 bases from V and 9 bases from J; junction bases left unmatched: 11. The CDR3 loop reads CSVLLGLAGVGEQFF. The CDR3 DNA reads as TGCAGTGTTCTCCTGGGACTAGCGGGAGTTGGTGAGCAGTTCTTC.

Many counts were recorded for this clonotype. This chain links TRBV3-1 with TRBJ2-1; 7 bases agree with TRBD2. Germline lookup yields CDR1 LGHDT and CDR2 YNNKEL (reference sequence). V shed 0 bases, J shed 12 bases, and the junction held 11 bases outside the gene matches. The CDR3 loop spans 15 amino acids. The CDR3 bases are TGTGCCAGCAGCCAAGACCCTGCGGGGGTTTTTGGGCAGTTCTTC. It is translated as CASSQDPAGVFGQFF.

This clonotype has ten or more counts. This rearrangement joins TRBV19 to TRBJ2-1; D unclear. Trimming stripped 5 bases from V and 5 bases from J, with 10 bases between. The CDR3 length is 13 residues. CDR1 and CDR2 (germline): LNHDA, SQIVND (reference sequence). CDR3 nucleotide sequence: TGTGCCAGTAGTGCCTCCCTGGACAATGAGCAGTTCTTC. Protein product: CASSASLDNEQFF.

This clonotype showed up many times. The chain uses TRBV5-5 and TRBJ1-6; 7 bases agree with TRBD1. This CDR3 contains 15 residues. Germline V gene sequence: CDR1 SGHKS, CDR2 YYEKEE (reference sequence). The ends lost 0 bases at V and 10 bases at J; junction bases unmatched: 7. CDR3 loop: CASSLAPGGSSPLHF. The CDR3 bases are TGTGCCAGCAGCTTGGCCCCAGGGGGGAGCTCACCCCTCCACTTT.

This clonotype was found many times. V gene TRBV11-2 combines with J gene TRBJ2-7, with 8 positions matching TRBD1. CDR1 is SGHAT, CDR2 FQNNGV, per germline. V shed 7 bases and J 6 bases; nucleotides not matched to a gene: 5. The CDR3 spans 12 residues. In DNA form, the CDR3 reads TGTGCCAGCACCAGGACAGGGTCCGAGCAGTACTTC. This translates into CASTRTGSEQYF. The full variable domain, rest sourced from reference TRBV11-2 and TRBJ2-7, is EAGVAQSPRYKIIEKRQSVAFWCNPISGHATLYWYQQILGQGPKLLIQFQNNGVVDDSQLPKDRFSAERLKGVDSTLKIQPAKLEDSAVYLCASTRTGSEQYFGPGTRLTVT.